Presented here are 30 T cell receptor beta chains from one specimen sequenced in a study of PD-1 blockade in classical Hodgkin lymphoma. The patients all showed relapse after autologous stem cell transplantation, while their brentuximab vedotin exposure varied. The repertoire was sequenced with immunoSEQ multiplex PCR; TCRdb's copy has only in-frame clones and lacks some. Of tens of thousands of clones listed, around 89% are singletons. Here the sequenced sample was peripheral blood mononuclear cells (PBMCs), taken before the second cycle of nivolumab. The receptors were sampled from a human donor with classical Hodgkin lymphoma.

On this clone itself: Other DNA sequences in this sample translate to the same CDR3. The CDR3 DNA follows: TGCGCCAGCAGCTCCCCCAGTTACAATGAGCAGTTCTTC. Amino acids: CASSSPSYNEQFF. The chain recombines TRBV5-1 with TRBJ2-1; D is ambiguous. The V end lost 3 bases, the J end lost 4 bases, and 8 bases lay between the germline ends. This CDR3 comprises 13 residues. Germline-derived CDR1 and CDR2 are SGHRS and YFSETQ.

As for this clone: The sample contains more than one DNA sequence encoding this CDR3. The genes are TRBV9 and TRBJ2-3, with D unclear. Germline V lookup: CDR1 SGDLS, CDR2 YYNGEE. V shed 0 bases and J shed 1 base, with 0 bases lying between them. The CDR3 is 12 residues long. In nucleotides, the CDR3 is TGTGCCAGCAGCGTAGGCACAGATACGCAGTATTTT. It yields the protein CASSVGTDTQYF.

A note on this clone: Additional DNA sequences in this sample encode the identical CDR3. Written as DNA, the CDR3 is TGTGCCAGCAGTGCCGACAGGGCTTACGCGGATAGCAATCAGCCCCAGCATTTT. It translates to CASSADRAYADSNQPQHF. The chain uses TRBV6-4 and TRBJ1-5; TRBD1 matches at 7 bases. The CDR3 extends over 18 amino acids. Germline V gene sequence: CDR1 MRHNA, CDR2 SNTAGT. The V gene end was trimmed by 4 bases and the J gene end by 0 bases; junction bases not matched to a gene: 12.

This clone is a singleton in its sample. V and J are TRBV27 and TRBJ1-5; weak D call: TRBD1 (5 bases). CDR3 length: 14 amino acids. CDR1 is MNHEY, CDR2 SMNVEV, per germline (reference sequence). Trimming shortened V by 2 bases and J by 7 bases, and 12 bases separated the two germline ends. CDR3 protein: CASSLVGWGQPQHF. The DNA for the CDR3 is TGTGCCAGCAGTTTAGTAGGTTGGGGGCAGCCCCAGCATTTT.

V and J are TRBV7-8 and TRBJ2-3; a possible D gene is TRBD2 (6 bases). The V and J ends lost 5 bases and 1 base respectively, with 13 bases between them. The germline V gene has CDR1 SGHVS and CDR2 FQNEAQ. The CDR3 sequence is 15 residues long. Written as DNA, the CDR3 is TGTGCCAGCAGCGCACGACTAGGGGGCACAGATACGCAGTATTTT. Protein sequence: CASSARLGGTDTQYF.

This chain uses TRBV27 with TRBJ2-2, with no clear D. The V and J ends lost 5 bases and 1 base respectively, with 8 bases between them. Germline-derived CDR1 and CDR2 are MNHEY and SMNVEV (reference sequence). This CDR3 comprises 14 residues. The CDR3 sequence is CASSPSVNTGELFF. CDR3 bases: TGTGCCAGCAGTCCATCTGTGAACACCGGGGAGCTGTTTTTT.

The rearrangement links TRBV11-3 to TRBJ2-2; the match to TRBD1 covers 8 bases. CDR3 length equals 15 residues. The germline V gene has CDR1 SGHNT and CDR2 YENEEA. J lost 6 bases, V lost 4 bases, and 7 bases had no gene match. The CDR3 loop is CASSSPRTGSGELFF. Here the CDR3 DNA reads TGTGCCAGCAGCTCCCCGCGGACAGGGTCCGGGGAGCTGTTTTTT.

This chain joins TRBV28 and TRBJ1-1; maybe TRBD1 (5 bases). Germline CDR1 reads MDHEN; CDR2 reads SYDVKM. This CDR3 has 15 residues. The V end lost 5 bases, the J end lost 0 bases, and 13 bases lay between the germline ends. This CDR3 is CASSPWGGMNTEAFF. The CDR3 DNA reads as TGTGCCAGCAGTCCTTGGGGGGGAATGAACACTGAAGCTTTCTTT.

CDR3 sequence: CASSLVDSGYGYTF. Written as DNA, the CDR3 is TGCGCCAGCAGCTTGGTTGACAGTGGCTATGGCTACACCTTC. The rearrangement joins TRBV5-1 to TRBJ1-2, with TRBD1 as a possible D gene (5 bases). The CDR3 totals 14 residues. The germline gives CDR1 SGHRS, CDR2 YFSETQ. V was shortened by 0 bases and J by 4 bases, with 10 bases between the two germline ends.

The chain couples TRBV27 to TRBJ1-1; 9 bases agree with TRBD1. This CDR3 is 14 amino acids long. The V gene end was trimmed by 11 bases and the J gene end by 6 bases; junction bases not matched to a gene: 13. Germline CDR1 is MNHEY and CDR2 is SMNVEV (reference sequence). The CDR3 protein is CASGWGQGISEAFF. The CDR3 nucleotides read TGTGCCTCAGGGTGGGGACAGGGAATTTCTGAAGCTTTCTTT.

V usage is TRBV7-9 and J usage is TRBJ2-7, with TRBD2 identical over 7 bases. The J segment lost 4 bases and the V segment lost 4 bases, leaving 4 bases of the junction unmatched. The germline gives CDR1 SEHNR, CDR2 FQNEAQ (reference sequence). The CDR3 runs 13 residues. CDR3 loop: CASSSLGRYEQYF. For the CDR3, the DNA is TGTGCCAGCAGCTCTCTCGGGAGGTACGAGCAGTACTTC.

The gene calls are TRBV5-4 and TRBJ2-1; TRBD2 matches at 10 bases. With 4 bases clipped from V and 7 bases from J, the junction kept 8 bases outside the gene matches. Germline-derived CDR1 and CDR2 are SGHNT and YYREEE (reference sequence). The CDR3 has 15 amino acids. CDR3: CASSRSGGAWNEQFF. The CDR3 nucleotides are TGTGCCAGCAGCCGAAGCGGGGGGGCCTGGAATGAGCAGTTCTTC. The full variable domain, completed using reference TRBV5-4 and TRBJ2-1, is ETGVTQSPTHLIKTRGQQVTLRCSSQSGHNTVSWYQQALGQGPQFIFQYYREEENGRGNFPPRFSGLQFPNYSSELNVNALELDDSALYLCASSRSGGAWNEQFFGPGTRLTVL.

The chain links TRBV5-1 to TRBJ2-2; 11 nucleotides match TRBD2. The V segment lost 4 bases and the J segment 8 bases; nucleotides outside the gene matches: 7. Germline V gene lookup returns CDR1 SGHRS and CDR2 YFSETQ. The CDR3 is 15 residues long. CDR3 coding DNA: TGCGCCAGCAGCCGACTAGCGGGGAACGCGGGGGAGCTGTTTTTT. It codes for CASSRLAGNAGELFF.

The gene calls are TRBV11-2 and TRBJ2-7, with 8 nucleotides matching TRBD1. Per the germline V gene, CDR1 is SGHAT and CDR2 is FQNNGV. CDR3 size: 15 residues. Germline trimming cut 6 bases from V and 2 bases from J; bases unmatched to any gene: 9. The CDR3 nucleotides are TGTGCCAGCAGACGTAACAGGGGGAACCCCTACGAGCAGTACTTC. Translation: CASRRNRGNPYEQYF.

J is TRBJ1-5 and V is TRBV28; D gene ambiguous. The CDR3 totals 16 residues. Germline CDR1 reads MDHEN; CDR2 reads SYDVKM. With 4 bases removed from V and 5 bases from J, the gap between germline ends came to 18 bases. The CDR3 loop reads CASSWRTLAGDQPQHF. DNA of the CDR3: TGTGCCAGCAGTTGGAGGACCTTAGCTGGCGATCAGCCCCAGCATTTT. Supplemented by reference TRBV28 and TRBJ1-5, the full variable domain reads DVKVTQSSRYLVKRTGEKVFLECVQDMDHENMFWYRQDPGLGLRLIYFSYDVKMKEKGDIPEGYSVSREKKERFSLILESASTNQTSMYLCASSWRTLAGDQPQHFGDGTRLSIL.

This sequence joins TRBV5-1 and TRBJ1-2, with 8 bases that match TRBD1. Germline V gene data show CDR1 as SGHRS and CDR2 as YFSETQ. The CDR3 spans 15 residues. V lost 2 bases, J lost 4 bases, and 7 bases stayed unmatched. The CDR3 DNA follows: TGCGCCAGCAGCTTCGGGACAGGAGTTCCCTATGGCTACACCTTC. This gives the protein CASSFGTGVPYGYTF.

The chain joins TRBV30 to TRBJ1-1, with D possibly being TRBD1 (5 bases). Germline assignment: CDR1 GTSNPN and CDR2 SVGIG (reference sequence). V lost 4 bases to trimming and J lost 7 bases, with 19 bases between them. The CDR3 is made up of 14 amino acids. CDR3 coding DNA: TGTGCCTGGATGGGGGACGGAATCACACTTGAAGCTTTCTTT. Amino acid sequence: CAWMGDGITLEAFF.

The chain is built from TRBV12-5 and TRBJ1-1; D is uncertain. CDR3 size: 13 residues. Germline CDR1 LGHNT, CDR2 FRNRAP. V was pared by 1 base and J by 6 bases, with 9 bases between. The CDR3 spells CASGLGVGAEAFF. The CDR3 nucleotides read TGTGCTAGTGGTTTGGGGGTAGGTGCTGAAGCTTTCTTT. The full variable domain, completed using reference TRBV12-5 and TRBJ1-1, is DARVTQTPRHKVTEMGQEVTMRCQPILGHNTVFWYRQTMMQGLELLAYFRNRAPLDDSGMPKDRFSAEMPDATLATLKIQPSEPRDSAVYFCASGLGVGAEAFFGQGTRLTVV.

This sequence joins TRBV7-9 and TRBJ2-3; 10 bases are a match to TRBD1. CDR1 and CDR2 (germline): SEHNR, FQNEAQ (reference sequence). The V segment lost 5 bases and the J segment 4 bases; nucleotides outside the gene matches: 12. CDR3 length: 17 amino acids. The CDR3 coding sequence is TGTGCCAGCAGCCCTAATCCGGGACAGGGGACGGCAGATACGCAGTATTTT. As protein: CASSPNPGQGTADTQYF.

The rearrangement links TRBV5-1 to TRBJ1-4; 7 bases line up with TRBD1. The CDR3 consists of 17 residues. V lost 6 bases to trimming and J lost 3 bases; unmatched junction nucleotides: 14. The germline V gene has CDR1 SGHRS and CDR2 YFSETQ. The chain's CDR3 is CASTPKPQGSANEKLFF. The CDR3 nucleotides are TGCGCCAGCACACCGAAGCCACAGGGGTCGGCTAATGAAAAACTGTTTTTT.

This chain uses TRBV5-1 with TRBJ1-3; D call uncertain. With 0 bases removed from V and 0 bases from J, the gap between germline ends came to 4 bases. This CDR3 is 14 amino acids long. Germline V CDR1 and CDR2: SGHRS, YFSETQ. In nucleotides, the CDR3 is TGCGCCAGCAGCTTGGCCCACTCTGGAAACACCATATATTTT. Translating it yields CASSLAHSGNTIYF.

This clone was seen a single time. This sequence joins TRBV12-1 and TRBJ1-2; TRBD1 was called by the table and not checked on the DNA. TRBV12-1 represents a pseudogene. This CDR3 is 14 amino acids long. The CDR3 region is CASSFDRDSYGYTF. DNA for the CDR3: TGTGCCAGCAGCTTTGACCGGGACAGCTATGGCTACACCTTC.

This chain connects TRBV6-1 to TRBJ2-1; 11 bases match TRBD2. V was clipped by 5 bases and J by 5 bases; unmatched bases: 5. Germline CDR1 reads MNHNS; CDR2 reads SASEGT. This CDR3 spans 15 amino acids. CDR3 DNA: TGTGCCAGCAGTTCTAGCGGGGGGCTTCACAATGAGCAGTTCTTC. Protein sequence: CASSSSGGLHNEQFF.

The chain recombines TRBV7-8 with TRBJ2-3, with TRBD2 as a possible D gene (6 bases). Germline V gene data show CDR1 as SGHVS and CDR2 as FQNEAQ. V was trimmed by 3 bases and J by 8 bases, leaving 9 bases between them. The CDR3 is made up of 12 amino acids. CDR3 DNA: TGTGCCAGCAGCTTGTTGGGACTTACGCAGTATTTT. Its translation: CASSLLGLTQYF.

The chain's CDR3 is CASSPLDRGHEQYF. CDR3 sequence (DNA): TGTGCCAGCTCACCGCTGGACAGGGGTCATGAGCAGTACTTC. The chain recombines TRBV18 with TRBJ2-7; 9 positions agree with TRBD1. This CDR3 region has 14 residues. Germline lookup yields CDR1 KGHSH and CDR2 LQKENI. With V trimmed by 3 bases and J by 7 bases, 7 bases remained unmatched.

The rearrangement uses TRBV5-1 and TRBJ2-1; perhaps TRBD1 as D (5 bases). The CDR3 runs 15 residues. Germline-derived CDR1 and CDR2 are SGHRS and YFSETQ. The ends were cut back, 6 bases at V and 1 base at J, with 14 bases in the middle. CDR3 protein: CASTTGQGSYNEQFF. As DNA, the CDR3 is TGCGCCAGCACCACCGGACAAGGGTCCTACAATGAGCAGTTCTTC.

This chain joins TRBV5-1 and TRBJ1-3, with a weak D call TRBD1 (6 bases). Germline V lookup: CDR1 SGHRS, CDR2 YFSETQ. The CDR3 is made up of 15 amino acids. Trimming pared 5 bases from V and 2 bases from J, leaving 14 bases between. The DNA for the CDR3 is TGCGCCAGCAGTTTCAGGGGTCAGACTGGAAACACCATATATTTT. Translation: CASSFRGQTGNTIYF.

The rearrangement joins TRBV4-1 to TRBJ1-5; a weak D match, TRBD1 (6 bases). In germline, CDR1 is MGHRA, CDR2 YSYEKL. The CDR3 runs to 15 residues. Trimming pared 6 bases from V and 2 bases from J, leaving 14 bases between. CDR3 protein: CASREGGLGNQPQHF. CDR3 coding DNA: TGCGCCAGCAGAGAGGGGGGTTTGGGCAATCAGCCCCAGCATTTT.

The chain couples TRBV28 to TRBJ1-1, with D perhaps TRBD1 (6 bases). The CDR3 covers 13 residues. CDR1 is MDHEN and CDR2 is SYDVKM in the germline V gene. The V end was cut by 6 bases, the J end by 1 base, with 9 bases between. The CDR3 DNA follows: TGTGCCAGCAGCTGGGGGGCGAACACTGAAGCTTTCTTT. It encodes CASSWGANTEAFF.

This chain uses TRBV19 with TRBJ2-3; 9 nucleotides match TRBD2. CDR3 length: 16 residues. With V trimmed by 5 bases and J by 4 bases, 10 bases remained unmatched. Germline values: CDR1 LNHDA, CDR2 SQIVND (reference sequence). CDR3: CASSVGLAGRSDTQYF. The CDR3 bases are TGTGCCAGTAGTGTGGGACTAGCAGGACGGTCAGATACGCAGTATTTT.